These T cell receptor beta chains were read from a single sample in a study of T cells in narcolepsy. The method was immunoSEQ multiplex PCR; TCRdb's version includes in-frame clones alone and lacks a portion of them. The sample consists of 25,000 or so clones, around 85% of them appearing once. Source material: memory (CD45RA-) CD4+ T cells from blood. These receptor sequences come from a human donor in good health. The CDR3 runs from the conserved cysteine through the conserved F or W. A D gene is named only where the DNA matches it firmly.

length: 13; J: TRBJ2-3; D: NA; V: TRBV5-4; CDR3: CASSLAGTDTQYF; DNA: TGTGCCAGCAGCTTGGCGGGCACAGATACGCAGTATTTT
length: 11; J: TRBJ2-7; D: NA; V: TRBV6-5; CDR3: CASSPRLEQYF; DNA: TGTGCCAGCAGTCCCAGACTTGAGCAGTACTTC
length: 14; J: TRBJ2-1; D: NA; V: TRBV23-1; CDR3: CASSLGLWEDEQFF; DNA: TGCGCCAGCAGTCTGGGTCTATGGGAGGATGAGCAGTTCTTC
length: 12; J: TRBJ2-2; D: NA; V: TRBV28; CDR3: CASSSSTGELFF; DNA: TGTGCCAGCAGTTCGTCCACCGGGGAGCTGTTTTTT
length: 11; J: TRBJ1-1; D: NA; V: TRBV2; CDR3: CASAQGTEAFF; DNA: TGTGCCAGCGCCCAGGGCACCGAAGCTTTCTTT
length: 14; J: TRBJ2-1; D: NA; V: TRBV4-3; CDR3: CASSQDRMGNEQFF; DNA: TGCGCCAGCAGCCAAGATCGGATGGGGAATGAGCAGTTCTTC
length: 14; J: TRBJ2-7; D: NA; V: TRBV10-3; CDR3: CAISESEARYEQYF; DNA: TGTGCCATCAGTGAGTCGGAGGCTCGCTACGAGCAGTACTTC
length: 15; J: TRBJ2-2; D: TRBD1; V: TRBV11-2; CDR3: CASSPRTGGTGELFF; DNA: TGTGCCAGCAGCCCGAGGACAGGGGGCACCGGGGAGCTGTTTTTT
length: 16; J: TRBJ2-1; D: TRBD2; V: TRBV18; CDR3: CASSPTSAGGGNEQFF; DNA: TGTGCCAGCTCACCAACATCCGCGGGCGGGGGGAATGAGCAGTTCTTC
length: 12; J: TRBJ2-1; D: NA; V: TRBV2; CDR3: CASSAEVDEQFF; DNA: TGTGCCAGCAGTGCAGAAGTAGATGAGCAGTTCTTC
length: 16; J: TRBJ2-1; D: TRBD2; V: TRBV19; CDR3: CASSLGLAGSYNEQFF; DNA: TGTGCCAGTAGTTTGGGACTAGCGGGCTCCTACAATGAGCAGTTCTTC
length: 14; J: TRBJ2-5; D: NA; V: TRBV10-3; CDR3: CAISERGAQETQYF; DNA: TGTGCCATCAGTGAGAGGGGGGCACAAGAGACCCAGTACTTC
length: 15; J: TRBJ1-1; D: TRBD1; V: TRBV19; CDR3: CASRDRGLLNTEAFF; DNA: TGTGCCAGTAGGGACAGGGGGCTATTGAACACTGAAGCTTTCTTT
length: 12; J: TRBJ2-1; D: NA; V: TRBV2; CDR3: CASSQGGDEQFF; DNA: TGTGCCAGCAGTCAGGGGGGCGATGAGCAGTTCTTC
length: 13; J: TRBJ2-5; D: TRBD1; V: TRBV2; CDR3: CASRRDRDQTQYF; DNA: TGTGCCAGCAGGAGGGACAGGGATCAGACCCAGTACTTC
length: 16; J: TRBJ2-1; D: NA; V: TRBV5-5; CDR3: CASSLLPAVSYNEQFF; DNA: TGTGCCAGCAGCTTGCTTCCAGCGGTCTCCTACAATGAGCAGTTCTTC
length: 16; J: TRBJ2-7; D: NA; V: TRBV5-6; CDR3: CASSLYGAANSYEQYF; DNA: TGTGCCAGCAGCTTGTACGGTGCTGCCAACTCCTACGAGCAGTACTTC
length: 14; J: TRBJ2-1; D: NA; V: TRBV2; CDR3: CASRLRAKTDEQFF; DNA: TGTGCCAGCAGGCTGAGGGCCAAAACCGATGAGCAGTTCTTC